What follows describes a single T cell receptor beta chain. Its antigen is still unknown. The data belong to a study of T cells expressing NK-cell markers. Germline assignment: CDR1 SQVTM and CDR2 ANQGSEA. CDR3 length: 12 amino acids. Points from the study as a whole: In a handful of donors, these clonotypes also led the CD3+CD56-NKG2C+ fraction.

TCRdb reprocessed the 5' RACE reads, with one entry per CDR3 protein and no DNA. This sample's table has about 370,000 distinct CDR3 sequences. Source material: blood T cells: a sorted CD56 or NKG2C T cell subset, CD4+ or CD8+ T cells, or bulk PBMC T cells (not recorded which). The chain links TRBV29-1 to TRBJ2-1; the D gene TCRdb calls, TRBD1, cannot be checked with no DNA. This receptor was obtained from a woman aged 45-59 years in good health. The CDR3 protein is CSVDSGLNEQFF.